This TCR beta chain is drawn from a study of tumor-infiltrating lymphocytes in primary liver carcinoma. Background on the study: Both sexes were represented among patients, who were 30 to 69 years old. Tumors were staged T1-T3 N0M0 and measured roughly 4.2 to 10 cm across.

Germline DNA was also extracted, while the blood RNA originated from unsorted whole blood. Chronic HBV infection was present, with no prior treatment. The authors made TCR beta cDNA from about 500 ng total RNA with a constant-region primer. What produced the TCR beta libraries was three nested multiplex PCR rounds using slightly modified ARM-PCR. Investigators reported that the first two PCR rounds, at roughly 10 cycles each, used TRBV1-TRBV30 forward primers with a C-beta reverse primer. MiXCR, applied by TCRdb to the multiplex PCR reads, yields one record per CDR3 protein. The sample contains some 320,000 distinct CDR3 sequences, about 62% of which appear only once. This clonotype was observed at least ten times. Its specificity is unknown. There are 17 residues in the CDR3. Per germline, CDR1 SGHKS and CDR2 YYEKEE (reference sequence). The V and J ends lost 4 bases and 7 bases, in that order; junction bases with no gene match: 14.

Study-level results: Tumors reached a significantly greater top-250-clone fraction than blood did (p = 0.039).

The material sequenced was peripheral blood. V is TRBV5-5 and J is TRBJ2-1; TRBD2 aligns across 10 bases. This sequence was found in a man aged 40-49 years with primary liver carcinoma and hepatitis B virus infection. DNA of the CDR3: TGTGCCAGCAGCCGGGCTCTAGGCCTAGCGGGAGAAAATGAGCAGTTCTTC. It is translated as CASSRALGLAGENEQFF.